This T cell receptor beta chain was sequenced for a study of response to subunit inactivated influenza vaccine. V was pared by 4 bases and J by 2 bases, with 6 bases of the junction left unmatched. CDR3 size: 14 residues. CDR1 is SQVTM, CDR2 ANQGSEA, per germline. TCRdb itself ran the RT-PCR reads through MiXCR, one entry per CDR3 protein. The profile shows hundreds of thousands of distinct CDR3 sequences, about 14% of them singletons. This clonotype was picked up a small number of times. The sample consisted of PBMCs from blood, taken less than 15 days before vaccination. The chain has TRBV29-1 and TRBJ2-5, with TRBD1 identical over 8 bases. This clonotype was obtained from a man between 45 and 60 years old who received an inactivated influenza vaccine. DNA of the CDR3: TGCAGCGTTGGGTCACAGGGGGAACAAGAGACCCAGTACTTC. It specifies CSVGSQGEQETQYF.